This is a list of T cell receptor beta chains from one sample in a study of blood T cell repertoires in COVID-19. This table comes from immunoSEQ multiplex PCR, and its TCRdb copy is limited to in-frame clones, with some not included. Among 70,000 to 90,000 clones listed, approximately 80% were seen once. What was sequenced was peripheral blood. Every receptor here comes from a human donor in a cohort sampled during active COVID-19. The CDR3 runs from the conserved cysteine through the conserved F or W. D genes are given only for firm matches. Where a row states a size, it is once, few, many or the class of an expanded clone; other rows omit it.

j_call | d_call | v_call | clone_size | cdr3_nt | cdr3_aa
TRBJ1-3 | . | TRBV19 | . | TGTGCCAGTAGTATACAGCCCGGGGGTGTCGGAAACACCATATATTTT | CASSIQPGGVGNTIYF
TRBJ2-7 | . | TRBV5-1 | once | TGCGCCAGCAGCTTCGCAGGCGCCAACGAGCAGTACTTC | CASSFAGANEQYF
TRBJ1-4 | . | TRBV7-6 | . | TGTGCCAGCAGCTTAGAGGGAGTCGCAACTAATGAAAAACTGTTTTTT | CASSLEGVATNEKLFF
TRBJ2-1 | . | TRBV1 | . | TGCACCAGCAGCCAAGATGGGGGGGCGATCTCCTACAATGAGCAGTTCTTC | CTSSQDGGAISYNEQFF
TRBJ2-1 | . | TRBV2 | . | TGTGCCAGCAGCAGTGATTACTACAATGAGCAGTTCTTC | CASSSDYYNEQFF
TRBJ2-2 | . | TRBV6-5 | . | TGTGCCAGTAGGCCCCCCGGGACGAACACCGGGGAGCTGTTTTTT | CASRPPGTNTGELFF
TRBJ2-7 | . | TRBV7-6 | . | TGTGCCAGCAGCCCGTTCTCCGGTACTAGGGCCTACGAGCAGTACTTC | CASSPFSGTRAYEQYF
TRBJ2-7 | TRBD1 | TRBV28 | . | TGTGCCAGCGTCCCAATGGACAGGGGGTACGAGCAGTACTTC | CASVPMDRGYEQYF
TRBJ2-7 | . | TRBV18 | few | TGTGCCAGCTCACCACAGGGGACTGGAACGTCCTACGAGCAGTACTTC | CASSPQGTGTSYEQYF
TRBJ1-2 | . | TRBV2 | . | TGTGCCAGCAGTGAACAGGGGTTGTTGGAGTTTGGCTACACCTTC | CASSEQGLLEFGYTF
TRBJ1-5 | . | TRBV7-8 | . | TGTGCCAGCAGCCGCACAGATAGCAATCAGCCCCAGCATTTT | CASSRTDSNQPQHF
TRBJ2-7 | TRBD1 | TRBV9 | . | TGTGCCAGCAGCGATCATCGACAGGGCGACTACGAGCAGTACTTC | CASSDHRQGDYEQYF
TRBJ1-6 | TRBD1 | TRBV3-1/TRBV3-2 | . | TGTGCCAGCAGCTTCCGACAGGGGGCGAATTCACCCCTCCACTTT | CASSFRQGANSPLHF
TRBJ2-1 | . | TRBV24-1 | . | TGTGCCACCAGTGATCCCAGGGGCAATGAGCAGTTCTTC | CATSDPRGNEQFF
TRBJ2-7 | TRBD2 | TRBV7-7 | . | TGTGCTAGCAGCTTGGCTAGCGGCGCCTCCTACGAGCAGTACTTC | CASSLASGASYEQYF
TRBJ1-5 | . | TRBV3-1/TRBV3-2 | . | TGTGCCAGCAGCCGAGGGTGGGAACAGCCCCAGCATTTT | CASSRGWEQPQHF
TRBJ2-1 | . | TRBV6-5 | . | TGTGCCAGCAGTCCCCAGGGTCCTGAGCAGTTCTTC | CASSPQGPEQFF
TRBJ2-7 | TRBD1 | TRBV2 | . | TGTGCCACCAACGAGGGGACAGGGGGCTACGAGCAGTACTTC | CATNEGTGGYEQYF
TRBJ1-2 | . | TRBV6-5 | . | TGTGCCAGCAGCTTACAGGGAAACTATGGCTACACCTTC | CASSLQGNYGYTF
TRBJ2-2 | . | TRBV7-8 | . | TGTGCCAGCAGCTTAGGGTCCCTAGCGACGAACACCGGGGAGCTGTTTTTT | CASSLGSLATNTGELFF
TRBJ2-1 | TRBD2 | TRBV5-4 | . | TGTGCCAGCAGCTCCCAGACTAGCGGGATGAGGAATGAGCAGTTCTTC | CASSSQTSGMRNEQFF
TRBJ2-5 | . | TRBV7-2 | . | TGTGCCAGCAGCCGCAGGGGTTTAGCGACCCAGTACTTC | CASSRRGLATQYF
TRBJ1-2 | . | TRBV9 | once | TGTGCCAGCAGCGGCGGGCAGATCTATGGCTACACCTTC | CASSGGQIYGYTF
TRBJ1-1 | . | TRBV24-1 | . | TGTGCCACCAGTGACCCCCGGACTGATTCTGAAGCTTTCTTT | CATSDPRTDSEAFF
TRBJ2-4 | TRBD1 | TRBV27 | . | TGTGCCAGCAGTTCGACAGGGTTGGGGGAAAACATTCAGTACTTC | CASSSTGLGENIQYF
TRBJ1-1 | . | TRBV3-1/TRBV3-2 | . | TGTGCCAGCAGCCAATTTTTGGGGGGCACTGAAGCTTTCTTT | CASSQFLGGTEAFF
TRBJ2-6 | . | TRBV7-3 | few | TGTGCCAGCAGCTCGCAGCGGAAGGGGGATAGCTCTGGGGCCAACGTCCTGACTTTC | CASSSQRKGDSSGANVLTF
TRBJ1-6 | . | TRBV6-1 | . | TGTGCCAGCAGTGATGCAGGGATTAATTCACCCCTCCACTTT | CASSDAGINSPLHF
TRBJ2-3 | . | TRBV6-5 | once | TGTGCCAGCAGTTATCAAGGGGCGACCTCAGATACGCAGTATTTT | CASSYQGATSDTQYF
TRBJ1-2 | TRBD1 | TRBV5-5 | . | TGTGCCAGCAGCTTAACCAGGGGGAACTATGGCTACACCTTC | CASSLTRGNYGYTF
TRBJ2-5 | . | TRBV15 | . | TGTGCCACCAGCAGAGGGACAGGGGCGGGGGGGACCCAGTACTTC | CATSRGTGAGGTQYF
TRBJ1-6 | TRBD1 | TRBV7-7 | few | TGTGCTAGCAGCCCGTGGACAGGTCCCCGGCGGAATTCACCCCTCCACTTT | CASSPWTGPRRNSPLHF
TRBJ1-2 | TRBD1 | TRBV19 | . | TGTGCCAGTAGTGTTGGGACAGGCCCGAACTATGGCTACACCTTC | CASSVGTGPNYGYTF
TRBJ1-2 | TRBD1 | TRBV9 | . | TGTGCCAGCAGCGGTCAGGGGGCGCATGGCTACACCTTC | CASSGQGAHGYTF